This TCR beta chain appears in the sequencing data of a study of blood T cell repertoires in COVID-19. For the study at large: Acute and convalescent COVID-19 samples came from the United States, Italy and Spain.

How the authors handled the data: Reference gene primer amplification in the assay estimated nucleated cell counts. Repertoires were generated with immunoSEQ multiplex PCR, while TCRdb's copy carries only in-frame clones and drops some. V and J calls and clone size follow that table, whereas D and trimming were derived from the DNA. Here the sample spans over 200,000 clones, approximately 83% being singletons. The CDR3 contains 15 residues. The V end was cut by 3 bases, the J end by 4 bases, with 13 bases between. Germline values: CDR1 SGDLS, CDR2 YYNGEE. The sequenced sample consisted of peripheral blood. The genes are TRBV9 and TRBJ1-4; a weak D match, TRBD1 (5 bases). The source of this sequence is a man over 45 with active or convalescent COVID-19. As DNA, the CDR3 is TGTGCCAGCAGCGGTGGGGCAGTTGATAATGAAAAACTGTTTTTT. Its translation is CASSGGAVDNEKLFF.